This T cell receptor beta chain was sequenced in a study of molecular identifiers for immune sequencing clone quantification. Study-wide findings and caveats: Clones above 20 RNA copies contained over 98% of effector molecules and under 1% of naive molecules.

The CDR3 sequence is 17 residues long. CDR1 is SGHNT, CDR2 YYREEE, per germline (reference sequence). The ends lost 2 bases at V and 5 bases at J; junction bases unmatched: 10. Previously described methods and listed TCR primers were employed for the bulk TCR libraries. From the PCR reads, TCRdb called clonotypes with MiXCR, one entry per CDR3 protein. The data contain hundreds of thousands of distinct CDR3 sequences, 25% of them singletons. Libraries of naive CD8 T cells were made from around 20,000 to 1,000,000 sorted cells. They used 10%, 30% or 50% RNA. Naive CD8 T cells, phenotype CD8+CD4-CCR7+CD45RA+, were sorted. This clonotype was seen many times. Its specificity is not known.

This receptor was taken from a human donor in good health. Some libraries in this study had Jurkat cell RNA spiked in. V usage is TRBV5-4 and J usage is TRBJ2-5, with TRBD1 matching 12 bases. Sequenced material: naive CD8+ T cells from blood, with Jurkat cell RNA spiked in. This sample's subset: FACS-sorted CD8+CD4-CCR7+CD45RA+ naive T cells. The CDR3 protein is CASSFWGQGARKETQYF. DNA for the CDR3: TGTGCCAGCAGCTTCTGGGGACAGGGGGCGCGGAAGGAGACCCAGTACTTC.